This TCR beta chain was captured in a study of blood T cell repertoires in COVID-19. Germline V gene sequence: CDR1 MGHDK, CDR2 SYGVNS. V was cut by 4 bases and J by 2 bases, with 11 bases left in between. The CDR3 loop spans 14 amino acids. The method was immunoSEQ multiplex PCR; TCRdb's version includes in-frame clones alone and lacks a portion of them. The table records 100,000 or so clones, around 87% of them present only once. This clonotype was sampled from a woman aged 30 to 39 with acute or convalescent COVID-19. Sequencing used peripheral blood. The rearrangement uses TRBV25-1 and TRBJ1-2; D is ambiguous. In nucleotides, the CDR3 is TGTGCCAGCAGTGGAGACTTTACGAACTATGGCTACACCTTC. Its protein is CASSGDFTNYGYTF.